This is a list of T cell receptor beta chains from one sample in a study of blood T cell repertoires in COVID-19. Assay used: immunoSEQ multiplex PCR; TCRdb lists only in-frame clones, some missing. The sample lists roughly 250,000 clones, about 90% seen once, with 3.5% to 4.5% in the top ten. The sample taken for sequencing was peripheral blood. Receptors were obtained from a woman between 35 and 50 years old with acute or convalescent COVID-19. CDR3s include the opening cysteine and the closing phenylalanine or tryptophan. Each record gives: J gene, V gene, clone size, D gene, CDR3 DNA, CDR3 protein. The D gene is left open where the match is weak. The listing skips clone size in some rows; elsewhere it reads once, few, many or a size class.

TRBJ1-1	TRBV6-1	few	.	TGTGCCAGCAGTGAAGCGCTCGGGTTGCGCGCTTTCTTT	CASSEALGLRAFF
TRBJ2-2	TRBV10-2	.	TRBD2	TGCGCCAGCAGGGGACGGACCGGACTAGCGGGGGTAACCGGGGAGCTGTTTTTT	CASRGRTGLAGVTGELFF
TRBJ1-6	TRBV5-1	.	TRBD1	TGCGCCAGCAGCAAGGACAGGGGAGGGCTGGGAAATTCACCCCTCCACTTT	CASSKDRGGLGNSPLHF
TRBJ1-2	TRBV5-1	.	TRBD1	TGCGCCAGCAGATCCATCACAGGGGGCGGCAATACAGGTCGTGGCTACACCTTC	CASRSITGGGNTGRGYTF
TRBJ2-1	TRBV4-1	.	.	TGCGCCAGCAGCCAAGACGGGGGGCCCTACAATGAGCAGTTCTTC	CASSQDGGPYNEQFF
TRBJ2-3	TRBV21-1	.	.	TGTGCCAGCACCCACCCCCGTGTTTGGGGGGGGCGGGTTACGCAGTATTTT	CASTHPRVWGGRVTQYF
TRBJ2-3	TRBV15	.	TRBD1	TGTGCCACCAGTACACAGGGGTCAGATACGCAGTATTTT	CATSTQGSDTQYF
TRBJ1-1	TRBV10-3	.	.	TGTGCCATCAAAGGGGCTACGGATTCGACTCCCCCAGCAACGAACACTGAAGCTTTCTTT	CAIKGATDSTPPATNTEAFF
TRBJ2-5	TRBV7-7	.	TRBD1	TGTGCCAGCAGCTTAGGGGGGCCCGGGACAGGGGAAGAGACCCAGTACTTC	CASSLGGPGTGEETQYF
TRBJ1-2	TRBV24-1	.	.	TGTGCCACCAGCGGGGAGGAGGGCTTGCCTGGGGGCTACACCTTC	CATSGEEGLPGGYTF
TRBJ1-3	TRBV6-5	.	.	TGTGCCAGGGGGGGCTCTGGAAACACCATATATTTT	CARGGSGNTIYF